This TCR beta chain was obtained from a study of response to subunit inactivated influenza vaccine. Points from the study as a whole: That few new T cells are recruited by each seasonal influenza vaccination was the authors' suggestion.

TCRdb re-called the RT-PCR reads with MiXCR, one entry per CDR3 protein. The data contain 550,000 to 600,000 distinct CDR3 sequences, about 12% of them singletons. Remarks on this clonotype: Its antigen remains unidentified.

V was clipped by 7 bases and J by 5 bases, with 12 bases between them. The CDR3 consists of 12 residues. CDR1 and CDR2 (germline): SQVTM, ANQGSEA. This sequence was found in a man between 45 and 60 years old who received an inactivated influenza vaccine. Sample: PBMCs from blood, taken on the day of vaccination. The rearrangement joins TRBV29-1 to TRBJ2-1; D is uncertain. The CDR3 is CSGMWANNEQFF. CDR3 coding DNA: TGCAGCGGGATGTGGGCAAACAATGAGCAGTTCTTC.